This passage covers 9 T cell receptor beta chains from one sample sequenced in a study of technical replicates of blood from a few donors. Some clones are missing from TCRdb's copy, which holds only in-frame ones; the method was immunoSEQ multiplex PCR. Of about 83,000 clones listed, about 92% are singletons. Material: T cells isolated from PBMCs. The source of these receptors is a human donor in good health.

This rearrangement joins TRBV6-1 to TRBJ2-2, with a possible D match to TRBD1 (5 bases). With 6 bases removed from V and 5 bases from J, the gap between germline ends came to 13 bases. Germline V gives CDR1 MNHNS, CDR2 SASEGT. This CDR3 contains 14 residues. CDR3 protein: CASRGLDLTGELFF. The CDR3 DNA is TGTGCCAGCAGGGGGCTCGATCTAACCGGGGAGCTGTTTTTT.

The CDR3, as DNA: TGTGCCAGCAGTTTTTTAGGGGTGACAACTGAAGCTTTCTTT. Amino acid sequence: CASSFLGVTTEAFF. The rearrangement uses TRBV28 and TRBJ1-1; D possibly corresponds to TRBD1 (5 bases). Trimming took off 3 bases at V and 5 bases at J, with 13 bases between the two ends. Germline V gene data show CDR1 as MDHEN and CDR2 as SYDVKM. There are 14 residues in the CDR3.

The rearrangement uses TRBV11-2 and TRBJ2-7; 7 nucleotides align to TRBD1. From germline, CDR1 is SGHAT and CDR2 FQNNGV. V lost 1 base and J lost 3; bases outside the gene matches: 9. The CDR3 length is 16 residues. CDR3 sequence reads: CASSLGVLGTDYEQYF. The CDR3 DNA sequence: TGTGCCAGCAGCTTAGGGGTTTTGGGGACAGACTACGAGCAGTACTTC. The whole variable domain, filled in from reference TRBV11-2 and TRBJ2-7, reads EAGVAQSPRYKIIEKRQSVAFWCNPISGHATLYWYQQILGQGPKLLIQFQNNGVVDDSQLPKDRFSAERLKGVDSTLKIQPAKLEDSAVYLCASSLGVLGTDYEQYFGPGTRLTVT.

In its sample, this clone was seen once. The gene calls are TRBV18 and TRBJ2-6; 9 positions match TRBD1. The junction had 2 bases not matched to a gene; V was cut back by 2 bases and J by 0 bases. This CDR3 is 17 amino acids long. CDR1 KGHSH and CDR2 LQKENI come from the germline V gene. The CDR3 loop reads CASSPGTGNSGANVLTF. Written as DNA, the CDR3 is TGTGCCAGCTCACCAGGGACAGGGAACTCTGGGGCCAACGTCCTGACTTTC.

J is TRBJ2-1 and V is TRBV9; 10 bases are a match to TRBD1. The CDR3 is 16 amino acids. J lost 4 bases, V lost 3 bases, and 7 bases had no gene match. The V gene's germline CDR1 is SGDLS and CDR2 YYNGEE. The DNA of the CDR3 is TGTGCCAGCAGCGACCGGGACAGGGGTCATTACAATGAGCAGTTCTTC. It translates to CASSDRDRGHYNEQFF.

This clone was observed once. DNA of the CDR3: TGTGCCAGCAGTATGAGACAGGGGCGCACAGATACGCAGTATTTT. It codes for CASSMRQGRTDTQYF. The rearrangement links TRBV6-5 to TRBJ2-3; 8 bases agree with TRBD1. V dropped 5 bases and J dropped 1; count of bases not matched to a gene: 5. The CDR3 spans 15 residues. Germline V gene sequence: CDR1 MNHEY, CDR2 SVGAGI.

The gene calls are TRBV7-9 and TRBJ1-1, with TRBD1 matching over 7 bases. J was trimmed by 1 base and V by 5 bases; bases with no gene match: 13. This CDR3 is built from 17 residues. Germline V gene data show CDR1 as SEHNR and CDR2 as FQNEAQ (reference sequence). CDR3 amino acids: CASSELLRGTENTEAFF. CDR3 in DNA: TGTGCCAGCAGCGAACTTCTAAGGGGGACAGAGAACACTGAAGCTTTCTTT. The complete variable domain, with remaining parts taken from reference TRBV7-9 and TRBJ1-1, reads DTGVSQNPRHKITKRGQNVTFRCDPISEHNRLYWYRQTLGQGPEFLTYFQNEAQLEKSRLLSDRFSAERPKGSFSTLEIQRTEQGDSAMYLCASSELLRGTENTEAFFGQGTRLTVV.

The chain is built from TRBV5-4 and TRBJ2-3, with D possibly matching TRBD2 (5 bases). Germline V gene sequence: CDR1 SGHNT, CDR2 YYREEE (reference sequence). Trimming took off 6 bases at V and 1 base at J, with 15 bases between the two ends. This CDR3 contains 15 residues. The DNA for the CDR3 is TGTGCCAGCATACTAGGAGGCGCCGGCACAGATACGCAGTATTTT. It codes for CASILGGAGTDTQYF.

The CDR3 bases are TGTGCCAGCAGCGTAGTTGGCAGGAATAATTCACCCCTCCACTTT. As protein: CASSVVGRNNSPLHF. The chain combines TRBV9 with TRBJ1-6; D unresolved. Germline CDR1 is SGDLS and CDR2 is YYNGEE. V was cut by 0 bases and J by 5 bases, with 9 bases left in between. The CDR3 sequence is 15 residues long.